One and the same sample provided the 19 T cell receptor beta chains below, sequenced in a study of shared clonotypes between healthy human individuals. The repertoire was sequenced with immunoSEQ multiplex PCR; TCRdb's copy has only in-frame clones and lacks some. In the table there are some 2,100,000 clones, more than 90% of which are singletons. The sample comprised naive CD4+ T cells sorted from blood. This sample's subset: CD45RA+ positively selected. The receptors originated from a man between 18 and 35 years old in good health.

V gene TRBV9 combines with J gene TRBJ2-2, with D hard to call. Germline V lookup: CDR1 SGDLS, CDR2 YYNGEE. CDR3 length equals 14 residues. The V and J ends lost 3 bases and 0 bases respectively, with 6 bases between them. CDR3 in DNA: TGTGCCAGCAGCGCATCCACGAACACCGGGGAGCTGTTTTTT. Protein: CASSASTNTGELFF.

The genes are TRBV4-3 and TRBJ2-3; D call uncertain. V lost 1 base and J lost 2, with 7 bases in between. There are 14 residues in the CDR3. Germline values: CDR1 LGHNA, CDR2 YSLEER. This chain's CDR3 is CASSQVRATDTQYF. In nucleotides, the CDR3 is TGCGCCAGCAGCCAAGTTCGGGCCACAGATACGCAGTATTTT.

J is TRBJ1-2 and V is TRBV10-3; 7 bases are a match to TRBD1. The CDR3 loop spans 17 amino acids. Trimming removed 11 bases from V and 3 bases from J; junction bases left unmatched: 21. CDR1 is ENHRY and CDR2 is SYGVKD in the germline V gene. This CDR3 is CAVQDDRDIRSDYGYTF. CDR3 DNA sequence: TGTGCCGTACAAGACGACAGGGACATTCGAAGCGACTATGGCTACACCTTC.

This clone was seen once. V gene TRBV30 combines with J gene TRBJ2-7, with D possibly TRBD2 on 5 matching bases. CDR1 is GTSNPN and CDR2 is SVGIG in the germline V gene (reference sequence). Between the trimmed V and J ends, which lost 0 bases and 3 bases, there was a span of 12 bases. This CDR3 is built from 14 residues. This chain's CDR3 is CAWSVTGKFYEQYF. Here the CDR3 DNA reads TGTGCCTGGAGTGTGACGGGAAAGTTCTACGAGCAGTACTTC.

The sample holds one count of this clone. The rearrangement joins TRBV10-1 to TRBJ2-7, with D tentatively TRBD1 (6 bases). This CDR3 region has 14 residues. Looked up from germline, CDR1 is WNHNN and CDR2 is SYGVQD (reference sequence). V gave up 4 bases and J gave up 6 bases, with 16 bases separating them. The CDR3 nucleotides read TGCGCCAGCAGTGCCGGGACACCTGTGGGCGAGCAGTACTTC. It yields the protein CASSAGTPVGEQYF.

The CDR3 sequence is CASSLDVAPMREQYF. As DNA, the CDR3 is TGTGCCAGCAGCCTGGACGTCGCCCCCATGAGGGAGCAGTACTTC. The rearrangement joins TRBV6-5 to TRBJ2-7; D gene unclear. Per the germline V gene, CDR1 is MNHEY and CDR2 is SVGAGI. This CDR3 has 15 residues. The V and J ends lost 6 bases and 7 bases respectively, with 22 bases between them.

CDR3 residues: CASQGVGGNEKLFF. For the CDR3, the DNA is TGTGCCAGCCAGGGCGTTGGAGGAAATGAAAAACTGTTTTTT. This sequence joins TRBV7-6 and TRBJ1-4; TRBD1 is a possible D gene (5 bases). The CDR3 runs to 14 residues. V dropped 8 bases and J dropped 5 bases, with 15 bases sitting between them. Germline values: CDR1 SGHVS, CDR2 FNYEAQ.

V gene TRBV9 combines with J gene TRBJ1-6; D gene unclear. Germline values: CDR1 SGDLS, CDR2 YYNGEE. The germline V and J ends were trimmed by 0 bases and 5 bases, with 6 bases remaining between them. The CDR3 covers 14 residues. CDR3 nucleotide sequence: TGTGCCAGCAGCGTAGATGCCCATAATTCACCCCTCCACTTT. As protein: CASSVDAHNSPLHF.

CDR3 in amino acids: CAWSAWGAPVAEAFF. The CDR3 DNA follows: TGTGCCTGGAGCGCCTGGGGCGCGCCAGTCGCTGAAGCTTTCTTT. The rearrangement uses TRBV30 and TRBJ1-1, with D possibly matching TRBD1 (5 bases). V was trimmed by 3 bases and J by 6 bases, leaving 20 bases between them. The CDR3 runs 15 residues. Germline V CDR1 and CDR2: GTSNPN, SVGIG (reference sequence).

This chain links TRBV9 with TRBJ1-4; D is unclear. This CDR3 is 16 amino acids long. The germline V gene encodes CDR1 SGDLS and CDR2 YYNGEE. Trimming stripped 0 bases from V and 0 bases from J, with 9 bases between. The CDR3 bases are TGTGCCAGCAGCGTAGGCCGGGTGCCAACTAATGAAAAACTGTTTTTT. This translates into CASSVGRVPTNEKLFF.

The chain uses TRBV5-1 and TRBJ1-6; D possibly corresponds to TRBD1 (5 bases). Germline CDR1 and CDR2: SGHRS and YFSETQ. V lost 2 bases and J 7 bases, leaving 10 bases between the germline ends. The CDR3 covers 14 residues. Written as DNA, the CDR3 is TGCGCCAGCAGCTTCACAGGTCCCAATTCACCCCTCCACTTT. Translation gives CASSFTGPNSPLHF.

The chain recombines TRBV30 with TRBJ1-6, with a weak D call TRBD1 (5 bases). The CDR3 loop spans 13 amino acids. V lost 3 bases, J lost 8 bases, and 11 bases lay in between. CDR1 is GTSNPN and CDR2 is SVGIG in the germline V gene (reference sequence). The CDR3 sequence: CAWRAGGHSPLHF. The CDR3 region has the DNA TGTGCCTGGAGGGCGGGGGGTCATTCACCCCTCCACTTT.

This chain links TRBV28 with TRBJ1-5; weak D call: TRBD1 (5 bases). The CDR3 sequence is 16 residues long. Per germline, CDR1 MDHEN and CDR2 SYDVKM. V lost 4 bases to trimming and J lost 4 bases, with 17 bases between them. The CDR3 sequence is CASSYLAAPGNQPQHF. Written as DNA, the CDR3 is TGTGCCAGCAGTTATCTTGCAGCTCCAGGGAATCAGCCCCAGCATTTT.

This chain links TRBV5-4 with TRBJ2-1, with D unclear. Germline V gives CDR1 SGHNT, CDR2 YYREEE (reference sequence). The CDR3 totals 15 residues. V gave up 5 bases and J gave up 5 bases, with 17 bases separating them. DNA for the CDR3: TGTGCCAGCAGAAAAAGGGCGGCAGACGACAATGAGCAGTTCTTC. Protein sequence: CASRKRAADDNEQFF.

CDR3 coding DNA: TGTGCCTGGAGTCGGACAGAAAATCAGCCCCAGCATTTT. Its translation is CAWSRTENQPQHF. The V and J genes are TRBV30 and TRBJ1-5, with D possibly being TRBD1 (6 bases). This CDR3 is 13 amino acids long. Deletions cut 2 bases from V and 4 bases from J, with 9 bases between. CDR1 is GTSNPN and CDR2 is SVGIG in the germline V gene (reference sequence).

About this clone: The same CDR3 can be traced to other DNA sequences in this sample. This chain links TRBV28 with TRBJ1-5, with TRBD1 identical over 8 bases. Germline CDR1 and CDR2: MDHEN and SYDVKM. CDR3 size: 15 residues. Losses at the gene ends were 6 bases for V and 0 bases for J; bases not matched to a gene: 4. CDR3 in DNA: TGTGCCAGCAGCCGACAGGGGCCTAGCAATCAGCCCCAGCATTTT. It specifies CASSRQGPSNQPQHF.

Here the CDR3 reads CATSGYNEQFF. The CDR3 bases are TGTGCCACCTCGGGTTACAATGAGCAGTTCTTC. The V gene is TRBV19, the J gene TRBJ2-1, with unresolved D. This CDR3 is built from 11 residues. Trimming stripped 10 bases from V and 4 bases from J, with 8 bases between. Germline values: CDR1 LNHDA, CDR2 SQIVND (reference sequence). The full variable domain, in which reference TRBV19 and TRBJ2-1 provide the parts outside the CDR3, is DGGITQSPKYLFRKEGQNVTLSCEQNLNHDAMYWYRQDPGQGLRLIYYSQIVNDFQKGDIAEGYSVSREKKESFPLTVTSAQKNPTAFYLCATSGYNEQFFGPGTRLTVL.

This clone was seen only a few times. The chain couples TRBV19 to TRBJ1-1; D is unresolved. V lost 3 bases and J lost 2, with 10 bases in between. CDR1 is LNHDA and CDR2 is SQIVND in the germline V gene (reference sequence). The CDR3 spans 14 residues. The CDR3 loop reads CASSISLFNTEAFF. In DNA form, the CDR3 reads TGTGCCAGTAGTATCAGTTTATTTAACACTGAAGCTTTCTTT. Supplemented by reference TRBV19 and TRBJ1-1, the full variable domain reads DGGITQSPKYLFRKEGQNVTLSCEQNLNHDAMYWYRQDPGQGLRLIYYSQIVNDFQKGDIAEGYSVSREKKESFPLTVTSAQKNPTAFYLCASSISLFNTEAFFGQGTRLTVV.

The CDR3 region has the DNA TGTGCCAGCAGCTTAGAGATGGCATACATGAACACTGAAGCTTTCTTT. The encoded protein is CASSLEMAYMNTEAFF. The V gene is TRBV7-8, the J gene TRBJ1-1; D call uncertain. The CDR3 is 16 amino acids. CDR1 and CDR2 (germline): SGHVS, FQNEAQ. Trimming took off 1 base at V and 0 bases at J, with 12 bases between the two ends.